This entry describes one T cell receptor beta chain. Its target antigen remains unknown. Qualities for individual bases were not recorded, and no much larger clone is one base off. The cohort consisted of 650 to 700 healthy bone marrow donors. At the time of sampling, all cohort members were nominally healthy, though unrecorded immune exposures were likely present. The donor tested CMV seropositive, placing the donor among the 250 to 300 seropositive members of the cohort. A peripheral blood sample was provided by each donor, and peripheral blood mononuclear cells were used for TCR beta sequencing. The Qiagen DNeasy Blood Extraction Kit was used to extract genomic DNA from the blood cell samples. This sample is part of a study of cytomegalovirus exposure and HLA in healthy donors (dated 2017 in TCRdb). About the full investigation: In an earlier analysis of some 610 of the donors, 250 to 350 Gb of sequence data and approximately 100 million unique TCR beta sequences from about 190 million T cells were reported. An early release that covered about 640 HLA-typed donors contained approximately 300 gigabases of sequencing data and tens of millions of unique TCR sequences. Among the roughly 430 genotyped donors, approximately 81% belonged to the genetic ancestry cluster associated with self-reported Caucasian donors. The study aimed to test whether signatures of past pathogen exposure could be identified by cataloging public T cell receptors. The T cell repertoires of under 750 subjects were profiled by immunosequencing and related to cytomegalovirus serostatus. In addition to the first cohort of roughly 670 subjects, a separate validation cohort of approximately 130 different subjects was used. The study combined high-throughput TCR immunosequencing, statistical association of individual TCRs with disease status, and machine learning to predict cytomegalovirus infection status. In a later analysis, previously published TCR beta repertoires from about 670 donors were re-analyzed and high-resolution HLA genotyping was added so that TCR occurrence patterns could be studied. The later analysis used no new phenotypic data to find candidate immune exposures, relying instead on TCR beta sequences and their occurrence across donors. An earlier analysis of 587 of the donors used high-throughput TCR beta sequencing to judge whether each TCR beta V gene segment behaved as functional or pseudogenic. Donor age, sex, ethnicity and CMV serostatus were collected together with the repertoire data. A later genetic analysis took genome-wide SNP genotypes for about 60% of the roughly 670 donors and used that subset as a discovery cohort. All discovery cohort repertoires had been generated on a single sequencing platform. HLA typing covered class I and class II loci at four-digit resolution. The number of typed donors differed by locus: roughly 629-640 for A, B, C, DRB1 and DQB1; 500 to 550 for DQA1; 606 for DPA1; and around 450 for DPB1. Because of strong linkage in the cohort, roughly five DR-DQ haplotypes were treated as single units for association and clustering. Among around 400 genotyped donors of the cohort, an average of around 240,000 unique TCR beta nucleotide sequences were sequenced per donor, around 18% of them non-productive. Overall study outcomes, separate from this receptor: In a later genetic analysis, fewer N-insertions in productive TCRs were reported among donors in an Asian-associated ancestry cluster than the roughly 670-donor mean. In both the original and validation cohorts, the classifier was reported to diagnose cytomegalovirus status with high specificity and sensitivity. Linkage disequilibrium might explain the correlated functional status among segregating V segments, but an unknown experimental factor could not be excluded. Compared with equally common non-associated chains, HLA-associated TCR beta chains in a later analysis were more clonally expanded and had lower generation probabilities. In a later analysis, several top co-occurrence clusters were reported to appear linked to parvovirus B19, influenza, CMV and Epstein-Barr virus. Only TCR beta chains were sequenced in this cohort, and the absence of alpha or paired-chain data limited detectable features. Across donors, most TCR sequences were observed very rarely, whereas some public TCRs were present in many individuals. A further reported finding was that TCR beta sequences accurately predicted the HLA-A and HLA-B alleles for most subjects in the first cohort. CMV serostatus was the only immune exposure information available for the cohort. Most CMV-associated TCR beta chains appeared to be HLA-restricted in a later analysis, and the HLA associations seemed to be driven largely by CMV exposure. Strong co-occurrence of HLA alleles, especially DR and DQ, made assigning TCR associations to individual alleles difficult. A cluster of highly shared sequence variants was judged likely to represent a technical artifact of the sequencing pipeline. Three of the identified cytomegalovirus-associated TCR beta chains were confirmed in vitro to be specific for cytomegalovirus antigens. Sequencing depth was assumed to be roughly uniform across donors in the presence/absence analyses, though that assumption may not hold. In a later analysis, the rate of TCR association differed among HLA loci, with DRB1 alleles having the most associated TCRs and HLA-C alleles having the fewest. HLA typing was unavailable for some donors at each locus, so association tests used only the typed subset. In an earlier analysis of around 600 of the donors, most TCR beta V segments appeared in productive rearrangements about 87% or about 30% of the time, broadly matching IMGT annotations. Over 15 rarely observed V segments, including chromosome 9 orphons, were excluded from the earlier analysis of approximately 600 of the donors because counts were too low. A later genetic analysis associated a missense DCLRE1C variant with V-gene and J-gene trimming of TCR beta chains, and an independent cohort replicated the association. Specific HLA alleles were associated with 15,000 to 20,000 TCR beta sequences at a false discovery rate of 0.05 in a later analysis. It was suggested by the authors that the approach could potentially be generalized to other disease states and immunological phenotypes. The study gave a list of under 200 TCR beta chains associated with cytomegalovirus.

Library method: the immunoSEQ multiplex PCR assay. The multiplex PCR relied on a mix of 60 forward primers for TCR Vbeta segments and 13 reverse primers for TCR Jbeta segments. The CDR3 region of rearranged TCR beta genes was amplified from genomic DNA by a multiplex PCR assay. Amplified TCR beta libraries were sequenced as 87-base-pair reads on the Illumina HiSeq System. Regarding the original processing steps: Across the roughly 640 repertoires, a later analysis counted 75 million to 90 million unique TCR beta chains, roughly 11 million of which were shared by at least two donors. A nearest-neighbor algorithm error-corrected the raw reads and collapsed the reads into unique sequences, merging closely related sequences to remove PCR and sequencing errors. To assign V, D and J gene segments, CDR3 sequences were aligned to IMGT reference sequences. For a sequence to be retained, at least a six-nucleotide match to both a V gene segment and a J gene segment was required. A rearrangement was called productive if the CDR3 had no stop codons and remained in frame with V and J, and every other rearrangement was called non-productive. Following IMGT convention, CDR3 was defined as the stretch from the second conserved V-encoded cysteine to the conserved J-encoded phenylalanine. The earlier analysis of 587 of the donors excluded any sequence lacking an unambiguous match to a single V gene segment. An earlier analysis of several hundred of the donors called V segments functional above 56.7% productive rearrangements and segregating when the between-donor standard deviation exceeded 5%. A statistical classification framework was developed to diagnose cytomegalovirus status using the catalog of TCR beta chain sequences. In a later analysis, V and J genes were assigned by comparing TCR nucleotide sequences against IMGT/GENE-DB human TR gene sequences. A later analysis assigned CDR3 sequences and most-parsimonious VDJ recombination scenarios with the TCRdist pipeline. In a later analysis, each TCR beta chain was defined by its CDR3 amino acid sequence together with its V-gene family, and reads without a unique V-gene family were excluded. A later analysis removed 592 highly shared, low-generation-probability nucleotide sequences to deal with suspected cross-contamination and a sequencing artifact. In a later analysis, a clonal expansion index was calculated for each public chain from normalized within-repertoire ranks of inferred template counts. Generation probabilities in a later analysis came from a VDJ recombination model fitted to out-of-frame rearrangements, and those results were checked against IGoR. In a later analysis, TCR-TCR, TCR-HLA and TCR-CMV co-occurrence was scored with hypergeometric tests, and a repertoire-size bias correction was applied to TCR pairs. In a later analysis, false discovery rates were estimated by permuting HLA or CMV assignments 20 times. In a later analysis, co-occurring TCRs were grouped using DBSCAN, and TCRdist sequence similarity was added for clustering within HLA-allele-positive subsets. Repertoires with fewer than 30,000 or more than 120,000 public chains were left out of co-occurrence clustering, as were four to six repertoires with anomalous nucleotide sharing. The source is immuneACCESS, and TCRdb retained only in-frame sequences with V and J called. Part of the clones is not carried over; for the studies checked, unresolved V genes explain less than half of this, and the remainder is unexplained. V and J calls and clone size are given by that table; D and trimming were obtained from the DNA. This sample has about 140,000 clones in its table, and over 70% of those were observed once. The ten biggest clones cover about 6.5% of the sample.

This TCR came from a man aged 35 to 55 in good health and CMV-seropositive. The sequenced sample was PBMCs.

The DNA sequence is given as TGCAGCGTTGCCAGAAGACAGGGGTACGAGCAGTACTTC. Its protein product is CSVARRQGYEQYF. The chain links TRBV29-1 with TRBJ2-7; 8 nucleotides in the junction match TRBD1. Here V drops 4 bases and J drops 4 bases, and the junction holds 6 bases not matched to any gene. As encoded in the germline V gene, CDR1 is SQVTM while CDR2 is ANQGSEA. The CDR3 numbers 13 residues from cysteine through phenylalanine. CDR3 DNA is the only sequence kept; it has 39 bases, read in frame from the first base.